The rows below give T cell receptor beta chains drawn from one sample of a study of blood T cell repertoires in COVID-19. The repertoire was sequenced with immunoSEQ multiplex PCR; TCRdb's copy has only in-frame clones and lacks some. The sample consists of roughly 72,000 clones, 70% to 80% of them appearing once. Sequenced material: peripheral blood. The origin of the receptors is a woman of 80 years or more with active or convalescent COVID-19. The conserved cysteine and the conserved F or W are not part of the CDR3 here.

J | V | CDR3
TRBJ1-2 | TRBV4-3 | ASSQDLVSNYGYT
TRBJ1-1 | TRBV2 | ASDRDRVRTEAF
TRBJ1-1 | TRBV28 | ASKDRYKNTEAF
TRBJ2-7 | TRBV27 | ASSYREFSEQY
TRBJ2-7 | TRBV6-5 | ASSNRVYEQY
TRBJ2-6 | TRBV5-1 | ASRRGIQRSGANVLT
TRBJ1-1 | TRBV6-2/TRBV6-3 | ASSLIGNTEAF
TRBJ2-1 | TRBV12-3/TRBV12-4 | ASSPGQQIQQF
TRBJ2-1 | TRBV7-2 | ASSPRGLAGAYNEQF
TRBJ2-3 | TRBV6-5 | ASRIGGASTDTQY
TRBJ1-5 | TRBV7-8 | ASSLDRGRGNQPQH
TRBJ2-7 | TRBV4-1 | ASSQENRAPYEQY
TRBJ2-7 | TRBV11-2 | ASSLDRDNQY
TRBJ2-2 | TRBV29-1 | SVAGSRFGGELF
TRBJ1-2 | TRBV9 | ASSKGGDRANHGYT
TRBJ2-3 | TRBV6-5 | ASSYSVAGVTDTQY
TRBJ1-5 | TRBV30 | AWKQENQPQH
TRBJ2-7 | TRBV6-2/TRBV6-3 | ASSQNRGTGGYEQY
TRBJ1-6 | TRBV27 | ASSSGLSGSYNSPLH
TRBJ2-5 | TRBV27 | ASSAPGQGKETQY
TRBJ2-7 | TRBV2 | ASKTSGGSYEQY
TRBJ2-3 | TRBV5-6 | ASSLGVQLEHTDTQY
TRBJ2-1 | TRBV7-2 | ASSLRSGGAGEQF
TRBJ2-1 | TRBV2 | ASTSGRALGEQF
TRBJ1-5 | TRBV6-6 | ASSYSISGNQPQH
TRBJ2-1 | TRBV11-2 | ASIGTGSYNEQF
TRBJ1-1 | TRBV28 | ASSLRMNTEAF
TRBJ1-5 | TRBV7-9 | ASSLAYGTGASNQPQH
TRBJ1-5 | TRBV7-2 | ASSLQGVHQPQH
TRBJ2-7 | TRBV7-2 | ASSLGRAKSYEQY
TRBJ1-1 | TRBV7-8 | ASSFLGEGEAF
TRBJ1-2 | TRBV7-8 | ASSSLMTGDVYGYT
TRBJ1-2 | TRBV18 | ASSPIGTGGRQGDGYT
TRBJ1-5 | TRBV27 | ASSQIRDRGRGQPQH
TRBJ1-2 | TRBV7-9 | ASSLSATRGRQPL
TRBJ2-7 | TRBV10-3 | AISSGTEFYEQY
TRBJ1-6 | TRBV3-1/TRBV3-2 | ASSQGDRVYNSPLH
TRBJ2-5 | TRBV25-1 | ASSAYRGGRETQY
TRBJ2-1 | TRBV27 | ASSSPGGRFYNEQF
TRBJ2-1 | TRBV4-1 | ASSQVGREQF
TRBJ2-6 | TRBV27 | ASSPRGRSGANVLT
TRBJ2-6 | TRBV5-6 | ASRTGLAVSGANVLT
TRBJ1-2 | TRBV7-8 | ASSLALDSLGGYT
TRBJ2-1 | TRBV29-1 | SVDLAGVGEQF
TRBJ2-3 | TRBV5-6 | ASSPNRGFDTQY
TRBJ2-3 | TRBV18 | ASSPTSTDTQY
TRBJ2-3 | TRBV9 | ASSVGLAGGPDTQY
TRBJ1-2 | TRBV19 | ASSIDVLGYGYT
TRBJ2-1 | TRBV7-8 | ASSWTSGNNEQF
TRBJ2-1 | TRBV7-2 | ASSLPPRRHEQF
TRBJ2-1 | TRBV27 | ASSLFQTGAHSYNEQF
TRBJ1-2 | TRBV30 | AWSTPGGYYGYT
TRBJ2-5 | TRBV5-4 | ASSSRGTRVETQY
TRBJ2-3 | TRBV19 | ASTLGPSTDTQY
TRBJ1-3 | TRBV3-1/TRBV3-2 | ASSQQGSGNTIY